One and the same sample provided the 19 T cell receptor beta chains below, sequenced in a study of shared clonotypes between healthy human individuals (dated by TCRdb to 2019 to 2021). To prepare the library, the immunoSEQ multiplex PCR assay was applied. This is the immuneACCESS table as TCRdb keeps it, with only in-frame sequences that have V and J called. A part of the clones is gone; compared with another copy, unresolved V genes explain less than half, and the rest is unexplained. The sample includes about 1 million clones, with 70% to 80% observed a single time. The biggest ten clones account for roughly 1.5% of the sample. The sequenced sample consisted of memory CD4+ T cells sorted from blood. Per the publication, the cell subset or site label means: CD45RA-negative fraction. The receptor set was obtained from a man between 18 and 35 years old in good health.

This chain uses TRBV28 with TRBJ2-7; TRBD1 aligns across 7 bases. With 6 bases clipped from V and 2 bases from J, the junction kept 10 bases outside the gene matches. The CDR3 totals 15 residues. The germline CDR1 and CDR2 sequences are MDHEN and SYDVKM. CDR3 protein: CASSRGQDPPYEQYF. The CDR3 DNA sequence: TGTGCCAGCAGCCGAGGACAGGATCCTCCCTACGAGCAGTACTTC. Together with reference TRBV28 and TRBJ2-7, the CDR3 gives the full variable domain: DVKVTQSSRYLVKRTGEKVFLECVQDMDHENMFWYRQDPGLGLRLIYFSYDVKMKEKGDIPEGYSVSREKKERFSLILESASTNQTSMYLCASSRGQDPPYEQYFGPGTRLTVT.

The chain uses TRBV5-8 and TRBJ2-3; D remains unclear. CDR3 size: 13 residues. V lost 2 bases and J 4 bases, leaving 8 bases between the germline ends. Germline CDR1 reads SGHTS; CDR2 reads YDEGEE. In DNA, the CDR3 is TGTGCCAGCAGCTTAGACTCCCCAGATACGCAGTATTTT. Its protein product is CASSLDSPDTQYF.

This clone was picked up one time. The gene calls are TRBV9 and TRBJ2-3; D is possibly TRBD1 or TRBD2 (6 bases each). CDR3 length: 16 amino acids. Per germline, CDR1 SGDLS and CDR2 YYNGEE. V lost 0 bases and J 3 bases, leaving 14 bases between the germline ends. In DNA form, the CDR3 reads TGTGCCAGCAGCGTAGAGGGGGACTGGTCTACAGATACGCAGTATTTT. This encodes CASSVEGDWSTDTQYF.

The rearrangement joins TRBV7-9 to TRBJ2-5; 9 bases line up with TRBD1. The CDR3 runs to 15 residues. CDR1 is SEHNR, CDR2 FQNEAQ, per germline (reference sequence). V lost 5 bases to trimming and J lost 3 bases; unmatched junction nucleotides: 7. In DNA, the CDR3 is TGTGCCAGCAGCACAGGGGACAGGGTGGAAGAGACCCAGTACTTC. Translating gives CASSTGDRVEETQYF.

The sample holds one count of this clone. This rearrangement joins TRBV7-2 to TRBJ2-7; 9 bases are a match to TRBD1. The J segment lost 4 bases and the V segment lost 3 bases, leaving 16 bases of the junction unmatched. The CDR3 is made up of 18 amino acids. The V gene's germline CDR1 is SGHTA and CDR2 FQGNSA. The CDR3 sequence is CASSFGTGFYNSQYEQYF. CDR3 DNA: TGTGCCAGCAGCTTCGGGACAGGGTTTTACAATTCTCAATACGAGCAGTACTTC.

The CDR3 sequence: CASSLNGGLYEQYF. CDR3 nucleotide sequence: TGTGCCAGCAGCTTGAACGGGGGCTTATACGAGCAGTACTTC. The chain employs TRBV7-2 and TRBJ2-7; the D gene could be TRBD1 or TRBD2 (6 bases each). Germline CDR1 SGHTA, CDR2 FQGNSA. V lost 3 bases and J 4 bases, leaving 13 bases between the germline ends. The CDR3 has 14 amino acids.

This clone came up once. This chain connects TRBV7-9 to TRBJ2-5; D call uncertain. V dropped 2 bases and J dropped 5 bases, with 6 bases sitting between them. The CDR3 runs 12 residues. The germline CDR1 and CDR2 sequences are SEHNR and FQNEAQ (reference sequence). The CDR3 reads CASSLNVETQYF. The CDR3, as DNA: TGTGCCAGCAGCTTAAACGTCGAGACCCAGTACTTC. The whole variable domain, filled in from reference TRBV7-9 and TRBJ2-5, reads DTGVSQNPRHKITKRGQNVTFRCDPISEHNRLYWYRQTLGQGPEFLTYFQNEAQLEKSRLLSDRFSAERPKGSFSTLEIQRTEQGDSAMYLCASSLNVETQYFGPGTRLLVL.

The chain links TRBV9 to TRBJ2-3; possible D gene TRBD2, 6 bases. The CDR3 totals 14 residues. The V and J ends lost 5 bases and 1 base respectively, with 11 bases between them. The germline CDR1 and CDR2 sequences are SGDLS and YYNGEE. The CDR3 reads CASSRLVGTDTQYF. Written as DNA, the CDR3 is TGTGCCAGCAGTAGACTAGTCGGCACAGATACGCAGTATTTT.

This chain uses TRBV30 with TRBJ1-4; possibly TRBD1 for D (5 bases). CDR1 and CDR2 from the germline V gene are GTSNPN and SVGIG (reference sequence). The V gene lost 0 bases and the J gene lost 6 bases, with 20 bases spanning the gap. This CDR3 is 17 amino acids long. CDR3 nucleotides: TGTGCCTGGAGTGTAGCGCGGACCGACCGAGGGGATGAAAAACTGTTTTTT. Protein sequence: CAWSVARTDRGDEKLFF.

The chain joins TRBV9 to TRBJ2-2, with 9 bases identical to TRBD2. Germline assignment: CDR1 SGDLS and CDR2 YYNGEE. V lost 1 base to trimming and J lost 7 bases; unmatched junction nucleotides: 11. The CDR3 loop spans 17 amino acids. For the CDR3, the DNA is TGTGCCAGCAGCGTATCGATAGCGGGAGCGGGGATCGGGGAGCTGTTTTTT. It specifies CASSVSIAGAGIGELFF.

This chain joins TRBV7-8 and TRBJ2-4; no clear D. V dropped 4 bases and J dropped 10 bases, with 14 bases sitting between them. There are 13 residues in the CDR3. The germline V gene encodes CDR1 SGHVS and CDR2 FQNEAQ. The CDR3 is CASSSGTSQIQYF. The CDR3 coding sequence is TGTGCCAGCAGCTCCGGAACGTCACAGATTCAGTACTTC.

The V gene is TRBV11-2, the J gene TRBJ2-7; D possibly corresponds to TRBD1 (5 bases). With 1 base removed from V and 0 bases from J, the gap between germline ends came to 10 bases. The CDR3 contains 15 residues. Per germline, CDR1 SGHAT and CDR2 FQNNGV. CDR3 loop: CASSLGQLSSYEQYF. CDR3 nucleotide sequence: TGTGCCAGCAGCTTAGGACAGCTTAGCTCCTACGAGCAGTACTTC.

The J gene is TRBJ2-7, the V gene TRBV10-3, with a weak D call TRBD2 (5 bases). Germline V gene lookup returns CDR1 ENHRY and CDR2 SYGVKD. The CDR3 is made up of 13 amino acids. V was pared by 9 bases and J by 1 base, with 13 bases between. The CDR3 coding sequence is TGTGCCATTGGAGAGGGAACTTCCTACGAGCAGTACTTC. It encodes CAIGEGTSYEQYF.

In regard to this clone: A much larger clonotype is one base distant, so this may be a read error. In the same sample, other DNA sequences code for this CDR3. V gene TRBV7-9 combines with J gene TRBJ2-7; a possible D gene is TRBD2 (6 bases). Trimming took off 3 bases at V and 3 bases at J, with 9 bases between the two ends. Germline-derived CDR1 and CDR2 are SEHNR and FQNEAQ (reference sequence). The CDR3 sequence is 13 residues long. The DNA for the CDR3 is TGTGCCAGCAGCTTGTCCGGGGGCTACGAGCAGTACTTC. This gives the protein CASSLSGGYEQYF.

This clone occurred a few times. CDR3 region: CASSLGQGTEKLFF. The CDR3 DNA is TGTGCCAGCAGTCTGGGACAGGGGACTGAAAAACTGTTTTTT. The rearrangement joins TRBV25-1 to TRBJ1-4; 10 positions match TRBD1. The CDR3 contains 14 residues. J lost 7 bases, V lost 5 bases, and 4 bases had no gene match. Germline loops: CDR1 MGHDK, CDR2 SYGVNS.

The count of this clone is one. V usage is TRBV7-2 and J usage is TRBJ2-2, with TRBD2 matching 11 bases. CDR1 SGHTA and CDR2 FQGNSA come from the germline V gene. V shed 6 bases, J shed 1 base, and the junction held 7 bases outside the gene matches. The CDR3 has 17 amino acids. CDR3 coding DNA: TGTGCCAGCAGGCCCACTAGCGGGAGTGTGAACACCGGGGAGCTGTTTTTT. It specifies CASRPTSGSVNTGELFF.

The genes are TRBV6-5 and TRBJ2-2; TRBD1 matches 9 bases. CDR1 MNHEY and CDR2 SVGAGI come from the germline V gene. The CDR3 runs to 15 residues. V shed 5 bases, J shed 7 bases, and the junction held 8 bases outside the gene matches. In nucleotides, the CDR3 is TGTGCCAGCAGTCCCTGGGACAGGGCGGGCGGGGAGCTGTTTTTT. It specifies CASSPWDRAGGELFF.

This sequence joins TRBV7-8 and TRBJ1-1; D ambiguous. The ends were cut back, 6 bases at V and 2 bases at J, with 13 bases in the middle. Germline-derived CDR1 and CDR2 are SGHVS and FQNEAQ. The CDR3 length is 14 residues. Here the CDR3 reads CASRLQSANTEAFF. The CDR3 DNA sequence: TGTGCCAGCAGGCTCCAGTCGGCCAACACTGAAGCTTTCTTT. Full variable domain (rest looked up from reference TRBV7-8 and TRBJ1-1): GAGVSQSPRYKVAKRGQDVALRCDPISGHVSLFWYQQALGQGPEFLTYFQNEAQLDKSGLPSDRFFAERPEGSVSTLKIQRTQQEDSAVYLCASRLQSANTEAFFGQGTRLTVV.

Notes on this clone: With only one base between it and a far larger clone, this is likely a read error. The identical CDR3 is also encoded by other nucleotide sequences in the sample. The chain employs TRBV5-4 and TRBJ2-2, with D unclear. This CDR3 has 13 residues. V lost 0 bases and J lost 1, with 1 base in between. Germline V lookup: CDR1 SGHNT, CDR2 YYREEE (reference sequence). The CDR3 spells CASSLGNTGELFF. DNA of the CDR3: TGTGCCAGCAGCTTGGGGAACACCGGGGAGCTGTTTTTT.